This T cell receptor (beta chain) was recorded in a study of blood T cell repertoires in COVID-19. Looking at the study overall: COVID-19 samples from acute and convalescent phases originated in the United States, Italy and Spain.

The repertoire was sequenced with immunoSEQ multiplex PCR; TCRdb's copy has only in-frame clones and lacks some. The sample shows 150,000 or so clones, 70% to 80% of them seen only once. This clone has more than one count but fewer than ten. The sequence was collected from a woman in her sixties or seventies with COVID-19, enrolled during active disease. Sequencing was done on a sample of peripheral blood.

The CDR3 DNA is TGTGCCAGCAGGTTGGGGGGGGAGACGGGAAACACCATATATTTT. Its protein product is CASRLGGETGNTIYF. The rearrangement joins TRBV6-5 to TRBJ1-3; D perhaps matches TRBD1 (5 bases). Germline CDR1 and CDR2: MNHEY and SVGAGI. Trimming took 6 bases from V and 4 from J, leaving 16 bases between them. The CDR3 extends over 15 amino acids.